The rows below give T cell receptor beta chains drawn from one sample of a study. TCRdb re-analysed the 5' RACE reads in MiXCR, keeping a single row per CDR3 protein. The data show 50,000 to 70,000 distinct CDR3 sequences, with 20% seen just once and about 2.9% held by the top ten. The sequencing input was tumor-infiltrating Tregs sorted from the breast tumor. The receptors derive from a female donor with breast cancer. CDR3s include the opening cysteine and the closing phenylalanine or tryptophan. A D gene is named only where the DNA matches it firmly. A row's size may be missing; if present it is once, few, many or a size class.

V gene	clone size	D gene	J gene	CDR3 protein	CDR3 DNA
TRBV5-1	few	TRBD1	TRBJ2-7	CASSGTGLSYEQYF	TGCGCCAGCAGCGGGACAGGGCTCTCCTACGAGCAGTACTTC
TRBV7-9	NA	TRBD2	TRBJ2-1	CASSLRLAGDSSYNEQFF	TGTGCCAGCAGCTTAAGGCTAGCGGGAGATAGCTCCTACAATGAGCAGTTCTTC
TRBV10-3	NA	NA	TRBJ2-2	CAISEQAPNTGELFF	TGTGCCATCAGTGAACAAGCCCCGAACACCGGGGAACTGTTTTTT
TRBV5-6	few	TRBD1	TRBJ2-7	CASSSGTGGYEQYF	TGTGCCAGCAGCTCCGGGACAGGGGGCTACGAGCAGTACTTC
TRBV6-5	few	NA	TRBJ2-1	CASSYRSDSTDNEQFF	TGTGCCAGCAGTTACCGCTCGGACTCCACTGACAATGAGCAGTTCTTC
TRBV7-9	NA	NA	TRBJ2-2	CASSLAGFVGELFF	TGTGCCAGCAGCTTAGCCGGGTTCGTCGGGGAGCTGTTTTTT
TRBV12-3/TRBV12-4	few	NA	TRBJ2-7	CASTHTGISSYEQYF	TGTGCCAGCACCCATACAGGGATAAGCTCCTACGAGCAGTACTTC
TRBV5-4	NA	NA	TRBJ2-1	CANSLGSALGDEQFF	TGTGCCAACAGCTTGGGGTCGGCCCTGGGGGATGAGCAGTTCTTC
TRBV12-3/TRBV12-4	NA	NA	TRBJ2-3	CASSLRTTSTDTQYF	TGTGCCAGCAGCCTCCGAACTACTAGCACAGATACGCAGTATTTT
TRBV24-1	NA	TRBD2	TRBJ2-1	CATSDPPGLAGYNEQFF	TGTGCCACCAGTGACCCACCGGGACTAGCGGGGTACAATGAGCAGTTCTTC
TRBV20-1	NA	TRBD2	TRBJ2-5	CSARDPAGGGETQYF	TGCAGTGCTAGAGATCCAGCGGGAGGGGGGGAGACCCAGTACTTC
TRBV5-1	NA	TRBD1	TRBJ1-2	CASNLGSTGGGRGYTF	TGCGCCAGCAACTTGGGGAGTACAGGGGGAGGTCGTGGCTACACCTTC
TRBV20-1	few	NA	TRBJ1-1	CSASYTWRPEAFF	TGCAGTGCTTCTTATACATGGAGGCCTGAAGCTTTCTTT
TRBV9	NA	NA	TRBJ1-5	CASSVEGNINQPQHF	TGTGCCAGCAGCGTAGAAGGGAATATTAACCAGCCCCAGCATTTT
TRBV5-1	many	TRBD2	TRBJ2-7	CASSPSSGPYEQYF	TGCGCCAGCAGCCCTTCTAGCGGGCCCTACGAGCAGTACTTC
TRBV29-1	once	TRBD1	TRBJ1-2	CSVEDPEGARKSYTF	TGCAGCGTTGAGGACCCAGAGGGGGCGCGGAAAAGCTACACCTTC
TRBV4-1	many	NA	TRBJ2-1	CASSQSGTGHNEQFF	TGCGCCAGCAGCCAGTCCGGGACTGGCCACAATGAGCAGTTCTTC
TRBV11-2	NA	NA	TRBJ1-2	CASSEGPDGYGYTF	TGTGCCAGCAGCGAGGGGCCTGACGGCTATGGCTACACCTTC
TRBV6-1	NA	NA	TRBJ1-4	CASSGTLNEKLFF	TGTGCCAGCAGCGGGACACTTAATGAAAAACTGTTTTTT
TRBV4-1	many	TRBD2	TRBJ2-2	CASSQGRASGTAGELFF	TGCGCCAGCAGCCAAGGGAGGGCTAGCGGGACAGCCGGGGAGCTGTTTTTT
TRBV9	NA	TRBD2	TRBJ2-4	CASSGGLATKNIQYF	TGTGCCAGCAGCGGCGGACTAGCGACTAAAAACATTCAGTACTTC
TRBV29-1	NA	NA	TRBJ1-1	CSALVQGNTEAFF	TGCAGCGCCCTAGTGCAGGGGAACACTGAAGCTTTCTTT
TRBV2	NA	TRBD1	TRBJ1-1	CASRGVQGARGAEAFF	TGTGCCAGCAGAGGGGTCCAGGGGGCCCGAGGTGCTGAAGCTTTCTTT
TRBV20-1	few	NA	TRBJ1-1	CSARDRRVLLSEAFF	TGCAGTGCTAGAGATCGCCGGGTTTTACTTTCGGAAGCTTTCTTT
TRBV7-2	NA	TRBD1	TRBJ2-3	CASSSTGGADTQYF	TGTGCCAGCAGCTCGACAGGGGGAGCAGATACGCAGTATTTT
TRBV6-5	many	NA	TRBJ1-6	CASSYSAGRENSPLHF	TGTGCCAGCAGTTACTCGGCAGGGAGGGAGAATTCACCCCTCCACTTT
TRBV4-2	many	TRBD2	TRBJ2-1	CASSPRSGGDNEQFF	TGTGCCAGCAGCCCGAGAAGCGGGGGTGACAATGAGCAGTTCTTC
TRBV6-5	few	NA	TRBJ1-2	CASSQDTFYGYTF	TGTGCCAGCAGCCAGGACACATTCTATGGCTACACCTTC
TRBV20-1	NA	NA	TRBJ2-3	CSARAALGGGTDTQYF	TGCAGTGCTAGAGCAGCTCTAGGAGGAGGAACAGATACGCAGTATTTT
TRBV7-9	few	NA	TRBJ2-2	CASSSQTVPGELFF	TGTGCCAGCAGCTCCCAGACTGTCCCCGGGGAGCTGTTTTTT
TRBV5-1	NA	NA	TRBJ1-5	CASSLGGFGPQHF	TGCGCCAGCAGCTTGGGAGGCTTCGGGCCCCAGCATTTT
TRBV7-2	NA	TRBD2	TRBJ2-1	CASSLGGRRVWNEQFF	TGTGCCAGCAGCTTAGGCGGGAGAAGGGTTTGGAATGAGCAGTTCTTC
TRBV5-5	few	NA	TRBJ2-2	CAIPDLNTGELFF	TGTGCCATCCCGGACCTAAACACCGGGGAGCTGTTTTTT
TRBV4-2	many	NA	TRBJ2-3	CASSPPGMNTQYF	TGTGCCAGCAGCCCACCTGGGATGAATACGCAGTATTTT
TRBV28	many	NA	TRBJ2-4	CATSGLAKNIQYF	TGTGCCACCTCAGGGTTAGCCAAAAACATTCAGTACTTC
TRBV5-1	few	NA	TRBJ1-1	CASSPQGTNTEAFF	TGCGCCAGCAGCCCCCAGGGTACGAACACTGAAGCTTTCTTT
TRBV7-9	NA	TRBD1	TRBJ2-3	CASSLAQGARDTQYF	TGTGCCAGCAGCTTAGCGCAGGGGGCAAGGGATACGCAGTATTTT
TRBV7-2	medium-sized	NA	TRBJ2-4	CASSPEAKNIQYF	TGTGCCAGCAGCCCGGAAGCCAAAAACATTCAGTACTTC
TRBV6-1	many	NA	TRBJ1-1	CASKAGMNTEAFF	TGTGCCAGCAAAGCGGGTATGAACACTGAAGCTTTCTTT
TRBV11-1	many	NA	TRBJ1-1	CASSLMGPEAFF	TGTGCCAGCAGCTTAATGGGTCCTGAAGCTTTCTTT
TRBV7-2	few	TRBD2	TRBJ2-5	CASSSKVGGVQETQYF	TGTGCCAGCAGCTCCAAGGTCGGGGGGGTCCAAGAGACCCAGTACTTC
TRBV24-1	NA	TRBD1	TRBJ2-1	CATKMTGGRREQFF	TGTGCCACCAAAATGACAGGGGGGAGGCGTGAGCAGTTCTTC
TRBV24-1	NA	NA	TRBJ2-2	CATSGVTPNTGELFF	TGTGCCACCAGTGGGGTTACACCGAACACCGGGGAGCTGTTTTTT
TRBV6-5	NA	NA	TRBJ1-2	CASSEAPEYYGYTF	TGTGCCAGCAGTGAAGCGCCTGAATACTATGGCTACACCTTC
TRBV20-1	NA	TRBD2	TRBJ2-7	CRAVAGGPEDEQYF	TGCCGTGCCGTAGCGGGAGGGCCAGAGGACGAGCAGTACTTC
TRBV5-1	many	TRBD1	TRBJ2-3	CASSSSGQGTDTQYF	TGCGCCAGCAGCTCAAGCGGACAGGGCACAGATACGCAGTATTTT
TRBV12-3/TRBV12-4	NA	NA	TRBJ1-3	CASSLAGAPGNTIYF	TGTGCCAGCAGTTTAGCGGGGGCGCCTGGAAACACCATATATTTT
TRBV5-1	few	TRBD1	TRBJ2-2	CASSLLSTGGTGELFF	TGCGCCAGCAGCTTGTTATCGACAGGGGGTACCGGGGAGCTGTTTTTT